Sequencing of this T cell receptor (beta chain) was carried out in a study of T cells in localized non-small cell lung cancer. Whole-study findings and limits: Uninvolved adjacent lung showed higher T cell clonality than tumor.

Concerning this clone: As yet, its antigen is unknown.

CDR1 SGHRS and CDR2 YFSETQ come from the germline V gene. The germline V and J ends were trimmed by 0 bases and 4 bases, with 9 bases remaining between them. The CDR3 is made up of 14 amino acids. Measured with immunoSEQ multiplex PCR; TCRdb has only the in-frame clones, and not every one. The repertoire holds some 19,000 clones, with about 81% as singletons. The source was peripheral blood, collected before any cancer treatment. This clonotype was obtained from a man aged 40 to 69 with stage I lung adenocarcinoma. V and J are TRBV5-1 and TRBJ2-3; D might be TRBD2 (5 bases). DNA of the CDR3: TGCGCCAGCAGCTTGGTTTCGGGATCAGATACGCAGTATTTT. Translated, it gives CASSLVSGSDTQYF.